These 3 T cell receptor beta chains were sequenced from one sample in a study of T cell responses to AZD1222 COVID-19 vaccine. Generated by immunoSEQ multiplex PCR, the TCRdb table keeps only in-frame clones and is missing some. Of approximately 90,000 clones listed, about 92% are singletons. The sample in question was peripheral blood, obtained on day 0 of AZD1222 vaccination. Receptors were obtained from an adult in good health.

The chain is built from TRBV1 and TRBJ1-4; the table calls TRBD1, which could not be checked here. TRBV1 is listed as a pseudogene. CDR3 length: 16 residues. This CDR3 is CTSSPPGRQGGEKLFF. CDR3 DNA sequence: TGCACCAGCAGCCCCCCCGGCCGACAGGGCGGCGAAAAACTGTTTTTT.

This chain joins TRBV6-5 and TRBJ2-7, with 7 bases lining up with TRBD1. V was pared by 4 bases and J by 2 bases, with 5 bases of the junction left unmatched. CDR1 and CDR2 (germline): MNHEY, SVGAGI. This CDR3 spans 14 amino acids. The CDR3 nucleotides are TGTGCCAGCAGTTTCGGTAGGGGGCCCTACGAGCAGTACTTC. It is translated as CASSFGRGPYEQYF.

The chain carries TRBV15 and TRBJ2-3; tentatively, D is TRBD1 or TRBD2 (5 bases each). This CDR3 spans 15 amino acids. With 1 base removed from V and 2 bases from J, the gap between germline ends came to 10 bases. In germline, CDR1 is LNHNV, CDR2 YYDKDF (reference sequence). CDR3 DNA sequence: TGTGCCACCAGCAGAGGGGACCAAAACACAGATACGCAGTATTTT. This translates into CATSRGDQNTDTQYF. Filled out from reference TRBV15 and TRBJ2-3, the complete variable domain reads DAMVIQNPRYQVTQFGKPVTLSCSQTLNHNVMYWYQQKSSQAPKLLFHYYDKDFNNEADTPDNFQSRRPNTSFCFLDIRSPGLGDTAMYLCATSRGDQNTDTQYFGPGTRLTVL.